The entry below gives a single T cell receptor beta chain sequence along with its context. The source of the sample is a study of blood T cell repertoires in COVID-19. Study as a whole: T cells, B-cell-depleted T cells, or PBMCs supplied cDNA or gDNA.

Authors' analysis steps: Nucleated cell counts were estimated from reference gene primer amplification. The table came from immunoSEQ multiplex PCR; TCRdb's copy has only in-frame clones and leaves some out. For V, J and clone size, that table is used; D and trimming come from the DNA. This table has some 310,000 clones, about 90% appearing once. Trimming shortened V by 1 base and J by 2 bases, and 13 bases separated the two germline ends. CDR3 size: 16 residues. Looked up from germline, CDR1 is SEHNR and CDR2 is FQNEAQ (reference sequence). The specimen was peripheral blood. The chain is built from TRBV7-9 and TRBJ2-3; weak D call: TRBD1 (6 bases). This clonotype originated in a woman aged 40 to 49 with COVID-19, enrolled during active disease. In DNA, the CDR3 is TGTGCCAGCAGCTTAGTCATGACAGGAAACACAGATACGCAGTATTTT. Translating gives CASSLVMTGNTDTQYF.